What follows are 20 T cell receptor beta chains derived from one specimen sequenced in a study of blood T cell repertoires in COVID-19. Repertoires were generated with immunoSEQ multiplex PCR, while TCRdb's copy carries only in-frame clones and drops some. The sample has around 150,000 clones; 65% to 90% are singletons. Sequenced input: peripheral blood. The receptor set was obtained from a man aged 55-75 years with acute or convalescent COVID-19.

The rearrangement joins TRBV2 to TRBJ2-7; 14 nucleotides match TRBD2. The CDR3 is 17 residues long. Germline V gene sequence: CDR1 SNHLY, CDR2 FYNNEI. With V trimmed by 0 bases and J by 6 bases, 7 bases remained unmatched. DNA of the CDR3: TGTGCCAGCAGTGAAGCTAAGGGACTAGCGGGAGAAGGCGAGCAGTACTTC. It is translated as CASSEAKGLAGEGEQYF.

The gene calls are TRBV28 and TRBJ1-6; the D gene is possibly TRBD1 (5 bases). Per the germline V gene, CDR1 is MDHEN and CDR2 is SYDVKM. Trimming took 3 bases from V and 6 from J, leaving 18 bases between them. The CDR3 loop spans 17 amino acids. The CDR3 reads CASSFGARRDSNSPLHF. The CDR3 region has the DNA TGTGCCAGCAGTTTTGGGGCGCGGAGGGACTCTAATTCACCCCTCCACTTT.

This chain links TRBV10-3 with TRBJ1-5, with a possible D match to TRBD1 (5 bases). The CDR3 has 14 residues. V was clipped by 6 bases and J by 5 bases, with 14 bases between them. CDR1 is ENHRY, CDR2 SYGVKD, per germline. The CDR3 DNA sequence: TGTGCCATCAGGGCGGACAACACATATCAGCCCCAGCATTTT. As protein: CAIRADNTYQPQHF.

The chain links TRBV5-4 to TRBJ1-5, with D possibly matching TRBD1 (6 bases). V shed 0 bases and J shed 2 bases, with 9 bases lying between them. CDR1 and CDR2 (germline): SGHNT, YYREEE (reference sequence). There are 15 residues in the CDR3. The CDR3 coding sequence is TGTGCCAGCAGCTTGGGGGGGCAGGGCAATCAGCCCCAGCATTTT. Encoded protein: CASSLGGQGNQPQHF.

V is TRBV6-2 or TRBV6-3 and J is TRBJ1-5; the D gene is possibly TRBD1 (6 bases). The CDR3 is made up of 15 amino acids. In germline, CDR1 is MNHEY, CDR2 SVGEGT. The ends were cut back, 5 bases at V and 3 bases at J, with 14 bases in the middle. CDR3 in DNA: TGTGCCAGCAGTGCCTGGACAGCTACCAATCAGCCCCAGCATTTT. As protein: CASSAWTATNQPQHF.

The chain carries TRBV30 and TRBJ2-2, with 13 bases lining up with TRBD2. CDR3 length: 16 residues. Germline loops: CDR1 GTSNPN, CDR2 SVGIG (reference sequence). The ends lost 4 bases at V and 0 bases at J; junction bases unmatched: 2. This chain's CDR3 is CAWTTSGRANTGELFF. The CDR3, as DNA: TGTGCCTGGACCACTAGCGGGAGGGCGAACACCGGGGAGCTGTTTTTT.

This chain uses TRBV11-2 with TRBJ2-2; D is undetermined. Germline V gene sequence: CDR1 SGHAT, CDR2 FQNNGV. There are 14 residues in the CDR3. V gave up 0 bases and J gave up 4 bases, with 6 bases separating them. Here the CDR3 reads CASSLDWATGELFF. As DNA, the CDR3 is TGTGCCAGCAGCTTAGATTGGGCCACCGGGGAGCTGTTTTTT.

V is TRBV6-2 or TRBV6-3 and J is TRBJ1-1; 10 bases fit TRBD1. The CDR3 sequence is 16 residues long. Unmatched junction bases numbered 9, after V lost 3 bases and J lost 5 bases. Germline V gene data show CDR1 as MNHEY and CDR2 as SVGEGT. The CDR3 reads CASSYSGQGTSTEAFF. As DNA, the CDR3 is TGTGCCAGCAGTTATTCGGGACAGGGGACTAGTACTGAAGCTTTCTTT.

This clone was counted between two and nine times. The J gene is TRBJ1-5, the V gene TRBV2; tentative D call: TRBD1 (6 bases). This CDR3 has 14 amino acids. CDR1 and CDR2 (germline): SNHLY, FYNNEI. V shed 4 bases and J shed 1 base, with 8 bases lying between them. In nucleotides, the CDR3 is TGTGCCAGCAGTGCCAGGGGCAGCAATCAGCCCCAGCATTTT. It encodes CASSARGSNQPQHF.

For this clone: Other DNA sequences from this sample encode an identical CDR3 as well. This chain links TRBV18 with TRBJ2-3; a weak D match, TRBD2 (5 bases). The germline CDR1 and CDR2 sequences are KGHSH and LQKENI. CDR3 length: 15 residues. Trimming left V 0 bases short and J 0 bases short, with 7 bases between. For the CDR3, the DNA is TGTGCCAGCTCACCACCAGGAGGCAGCACAGATACGCAGTATTTT. It specifies CASSPPGGSTDTQYF.

The V call is TRBV5-6, the J call TRBJ1-1, with 7 bases aligning to TRBD1. V shed 1 base and J 8 bases; nucleotides not matched to a gene: 5. CDR1 and CDR2 (germline): SGHDT, YYEEEE. CDR3 size: 13 residues. CDR3 nucleotide sequence: TGTGCCAGCAGCTTGAGGACAGGATCCGAAGCTTTCTTT. It is translated as CASSLRTGSEAFF. Complete variable domain (other parts from reference TRBV5-6 and TRBJ1-1): DAGVTQSPTHLIKTRGQQVTLRCSPKSGHDTVSWYQQALGQGPQFIFQYYEEEERQRGNFPDRFSGHQFPNYSSELNVNALLLGDSALYLCASSLRTGSEAFFGQGTRLTVV.

The genes are TRBV6-5 and TRBJ1-1, with D maybe TRBD1 (5 bases). There are 14 residues in the CDR3. The germline CDR1 and CDR2 sequences are MNHEY and SVGAGI. Trimming pared 5 bases from V and 1 base from J, leaving 11 bases between. Here the CDR3 DNA reads TGTGCCAGCAGTCCACTGGGGGGGAACACTGAAGCTTTCTTT. This translates into CASSPLGGNTEAFF.

The V gene is TRBV9, the J gene TRBJ1-6, with 9 positions matching TRBD1. The V segment lost 3 bases and the J segment 8 bases; nucleotides outside the gene matches: 6. The CDR3 extends over 15 amino acids. CDR1 SGDLS and CDR2 YYNGEE come from the germline V gene. The CDR3: CASSAGGTGYSPLHF. DNA for the CDR3: TGTGCCAGCAGCGCGGGTGGGACAGGGTATTCACCCCTCCACTTT.

This rearrangement joins TRBV6-9 to TRBJ1-6; D remains unclear. In germline, CDR1 is MNHGY, CDR2 SVAAGI. CDR3 length: 18 residues. Trimming removed 7 bases from V and 0 bases from J, with 19 bases in between. The CDR3 spells CASMPGGPSSSYNSPLHF. The CDR3 DNA sequence: TGTGCCAGCATGCCGGGAGGGCCTTCGAGCTCCTATAATTCACCCCTCCACTTT.

The rearrangement uses TRBV5-5 and TRBJ1-1; D might be TRBD1 (5 bases). Trimming took 1 base from V and 0 from J, leaving 13 bases between them. The CDR3 is made up of 16 amino acids. Germline-derived CDR1 and CDR2 are SGHKS and YYEKEE (reference sequence). The DNA of the CDR3 is TGTGCCAGCAGCTTGCGACAGAACCTCATGAACACTGAAGCTTTCTTT. Residues: CASSLRQNLMNTEAFF. Full variable domain (outside the CDR3, taken from reference TRBV5-5 and TRBJ1-1): DAGVTQSPTHLIKTRGQQVTLRCSPISGHKSVSWYQQVLGQGPQFIFQYYEKEERGRGNFPDRFSARQFPNYSSELNVNALLLGDSALYLCASSLRQNLMNTEAFFGQGTRLTVV.

V usage is TRBV6-5 and J usage is TRBJ1-2, with D possibly being TRBD1 (5 bases). The CDR3 has 14 amino acids. V lost 6 bases and J lost 5, with 16 bases in between. Per the germline V gene, CDR1 is MNHEY and CDR2 is SVGAGI. The CDR3 here is CASSQGGFGYGYTF. The CDR3 bases are TGTGCCAGCAGCCAGGGAGGGTTTGGGTATGGCTACACCTTC.

The chain links TRBV27 to TRBJ1-2, with a weak D call TRBD1 (5 bases). The CDR3 totals 15 residues. Trimming took off 5 bases at V and 7 bases at J, with 20 bases between the two ends. The V gene's germline CDR1 is MNHEY and CDR2 SMNVEV (reference sequence). The CDR3 DNA reads TGTGCCAGCAGTCCCTCCGGAGGGCAGGGCTCTGGCTACACCTTC. Amino acid sequence: CASSPSGGQGSGYTF.

V is TRBV3-1 (or the pseudogene TRBV3-2) and J is TRBJ1-5; D perhaps matches TRBD1 (5 bases). This CDR3 region has 14 residues. V was shortened by 1 base and J by 6 bases, with 10 bases between the two germline ends. Germline V gene data show CDR1 as LGHDT and CDR2 as YNNKEL (reference sequence). The CDR3 region has the DNA TGTGCCAGCAGCCAAGGGAGGGGTTCTCAGCCCCAGCATTTT. As protein: CASSQGRGSQPQHF.

DNA for the CDR3: TGTGCCAGCAGTTTTAGGTTCCGGGAGGGCATTGAGCAGTTCTTC. Translation: CASSFRFREGIEQFF. The rearrangement links TRBV28 to TRBJ2-1; TRBD2 aligns across 8 bases. V lost 3 bases, J lost 9 bases, and 10 bases stayed unmatched. Germline loops: CDR1 MDHEN, CDR2 SYDVKM. CDR3 size: 15 residues.

The gene calls are TRBV7-2 and TRBJ1-1, with D unresolved. Germline V gene lookup returns CDR1 SGHTA and CDR2 FQGNSA. The CDR3 is 13 residues long. The V end was cut by 2 bases, the J end by 6 bases, with 10 bases between. Here the CDR3 reads CASSLFLTAEAFF. CDR3 nucleotide sequence: TGTGCCAGCAGCTTATTTCTAACCGCTGAAGCTTTCTTT.